This T cell receptor (beta chain) emerged from a study of blood T cell repertoires in COVID-19 (dated by TCRdb to 2019 to 2021). About the full investigation: The collaborator samples originated in the United States, Italy and Spain and spanned the acute and convalescent phases of COVID-19. The samples were drawn from the first 160 participants of the ongoing ImmuneRACE study and from some 1,300 subjects provided by 6 global collaborators. A de-identified subject ID, COVID-19 status, age in years and sex were almost always included in the sample metadata. The repertoires were made available in a free public database intended to serve as a resource for research on the immune response to SARS-CoV-2. Where HLA class I and class II types were available, the types were taken from metadata supplied by the sample provider, not from assay-based typing. Deeply sampled blood TCRbeta repertoires from subjects exposed to, actively infected with, or recovered from COVID-19 were included in the dataset. The prospective study material was composed of cDNA or gDNA derived from T cells, B-cell-depleted T cells, or PBMCs. Study-level results and caveats: Clinical and demographic metadata were provided uncurated, with the amount varying by source and participant.

The immunoSEQ Assay, a bias-controlled multiplex PCR, was used to amplify TCRbeta CDR3 regions from genomic DNA. Regarding the original processing steps: The number of nucleated cells in each sample was estimated by amplification of reference gene primers within the assay. Sequence reads were collapsed and filtered to measure the absolute abundance of every unique TCRbeta CDR3 rearrangement. For each sample, productive Simpson clonality was calculated as the square root of Simpson's diversity index across productive rearrangements. In TCRdb, the immuneACCESS table is reduced to in-frame sequences with V and J assigned. These tables do not hold every clone; where another copy was compared, an unresolved V gene accounts for under half, and the others remain unexplained. V, J and clone size reflect that table, while D and trimming were determined from the DNA. This sample lists 30,000 to 35,000 clones; over 85% were detected once. About 5.5% of the sample is in the top ten clones.

About this clone itself: The antigen this receptor binds is unknown. Base qualities were left out, and no much larger clone turns up one base away.

Each collaborating institution followed its own protocols to collect whole blood in K2EDTA tubes. Collaborator samples were shipped for TCRbeta analysis as frozen whole blood, isolated PBMCs, or DNA extracted from either sample type. This receptor was identified in a human donor in a cohort sampled during active COVID-19. What was sequenced was peripheral blood.

Read as DNA, the sequence is TGCAGTGCTAGTCTGGGGGCGGGAGCAGATACGCAGTATTTT. Its protein reads: CSASLGAGADTQYF. The chain was built from TRBV20-1 and TRBJ2-3, with TRBD2 perhaps the D gene, on 7 matching bases. The CDR3 runs 14 residues from the cysteine to the phenylalanine. CDR3 DNA only is kept here, 42 bases in frame from base 1. CDR1 is given as DFQATT and CDR2 as SNEGSKA, both from the germline V gene (reference sequence). V lost 3 bases and J lost 4 bases; the stretch between them is 14 bases long.